This T cell receptor beta chain was recovered during a study of shared clonotypes between healthy human individuals. The material for each subset, its genomic DNA, was split evenly across several immunoSEQ plates. Generated by immunoSEQ multiplex PCR, the TCRdb table keeps only in-frame clones and is missing some. The sample comprises around 510,000 clones, roughly 79% of which are singletons, and around 12% rests with the top ten. The sample was PBMCs. This receptor was identified in a middle-aged woman in good health. Some clones in this sample may be carry-over from other donors' samples.

The CDR3 DNA is TGTGCCAGCAGCTTAGAAAGCAGGGGACAACAGCCCCAGCATTTT. This gives the protein CASSLESRGQQPQHF. The V gene is TRBV7-2, the J gene TRBJ1-5, with D maybe TRBD1 (6 bases). CDR3 size: 15 residues. V dropped 1 base and J dropped 7 bases, with 14 bases sitting between them. CDR1 is SGHTA and CDR2 is FQGNSA in the germline V gene.